One and the same sample provided the 24 T cell receptor beta chains below, sequenced in a study of blood T cell repertoires in COVID-19. Generated by immunoSEQ multiplex PCR, the TCRdb table keeps only in-frame clones and is missing some. The sample records about 60,000 clones, over 75% being singletons. Sample: peripheral blood. The receptors stem from a human donor with active COVID-19. The donor label of this sample is uncertain.

In its sample, this clone was seen a few times. The gene calls are TRBV6-5 and TRBJ1-1; no definite D call. From germline, CDR1 is MNHEY and CDR2 SVGAGI. Deletions cut 7 bases from V and 1 base from J, with 10 bases between. The CDR3 spans 13 residues. In DNA, the CDR3 is TGTGCCAGCACCGAGCCGGGGAACACTGAAGCTTTCTTT. Its translation is CASTEPGNTEAFF.

The chain has TRBV3-1 (or the pseudogene TRBV3-2) and TRBJ2-1; 8 bases line up with TRBD1. Germline V gene lookup returns CDR1 LGHDT and CDR2 YNNKEL (reference sequence). The CDR3 covers 15 residues. With V trimmed by 5 bases and J by 2 bases, 5 bases remained unmatched. CDR3 sequence reads: CASSWTGSAYNEQFF. In DNA form, the CDR3 reads TGTGCCAGCAGCTGGACAGGGAGCGCCTACAATGAGCAGTTCTTC.

The V call is TRBV29-1, the J call TRBJ2-5; perhaps TRBD2 as D (6 bases). The V and J ends lost 3 bases and 9 bases respectively, with 20 bases between them. The CDR3 extends over 14 amino acids. Germline V gives CDR1 SQVTM, CDR2 ANQGSEA. The CDR3 nucleotides read TGCAGCGTTGACCGGGGGTGGGGTCCCGGGGCCCAGTACTTC. Translated, it gives CSVDRGWGPGAQYF.

The V call is TRBV27, the J call TRBJ2-3; tentatively, D is TRBD2 (5 bases). The CDR3 is 12 amino acids. CDR1 is MNHEY and CDR2 is SMNVEV in the germline V gene (reference sequence). V lost 5 bases and J 5 bases, leaving 8 bases between the germline ends. The CDR3 region is CASSRRGDTQYF. In DNA form, the CDR3 reads TGTGCCAGCAGTCGACGGGGAGATACGCAGTATTTT.

The chain couples TRBV7-8 to TRBJ1-6, with TRBD1 identical over 9 bases. The CDR3 consists of 13 residues. The germline CDR1 and CDR2 sequences are SGHVS and FQNEAQ. The junction had 4 bases not matched to a gene; V was cut back by 8 bases and J by 8 bases. The CDR3 nucleotides are TGTGCCAGCGGCCGGGACAGGGATTCACCCCTCCACTTT. Amino acid sequence: CASGRDRDSPLHF.

The chain combines TRBV6-2 or TRBV6-3 with TRBJ2-2, with D tentatively TRBD1 (6 bases). V gave up 5 bases and J gave up 2 bases, with 9 bases separating them. CDR1 MNHEY and CDR2 SVGEGT come from the germline V gene. The CDR3 covers 14 residues. The CDR3 nucleotides read TGTGCCAGCAGTCGGACAGTTAACACCGGGGAGCTGTTTTTT. Translating it yields CASSRTVNTGELFF.

CDR3 amino acids: CASSLDGHQGTGELFF. CDR3 sequence (DNA): TGTGCCAGCAGCTTAGATGGCCACCAGGGCACCGGGGAGCTGTTTTTT. This chain joins TRBV11-2 and TRBJ2-2, with D possibly matching TRBD1 (5 bases). The germline V gene has CDR1 SGHAT and CDR2 FQNNGV. The CDR3 has 16 amino acids. Trimming removed 0 bases at V and 4 bases at J, with 12 bases between.

The count of this clone is one. The chain has TRBV2 and TRBJ1-3; maybe TRBD1 (6 bases). V lost 7 bases and J 4 bases, leaving 20 bases between the germline ends. The CDR3 contains 16 residues. The germline V gene encodes CDR1 SNHLY and CDR2 FYNNEI. CDR3 protein: CASKTLGGAPGNTIYF. CDR3 DNA: TGTGCCAGCAAAACTTTAGGGGGGGCGCCAGGAAACACCATATATTTT.

CDR3 region: CASSYMALNEQYF. In nucleotides, the CDR3 is TGTGCCAGCAGTTACATGGCCCTGAACGAGCAGTACTTC. The J gene is TRBJ2-7, the V gene TRBV6-5; D unresolved. The ends were cut back, 2 bases at V and 5 bases at J, with 10 bases in the middle. Looked up from germline, CDR1 is MNHEY and CDR2 is SVGAGI. The CDR3 totals 13 residues.

J is TRBJ2-7 and V is TRBV6-5; 9 nucleotides align to TRBD1. V shed 5 bases and J 5 bases; nucleotides not matched to a gene: 4. The CDR3 extends over 13 amino acids. Germline CDR1 and CDR2: MNHEY and SVGAGI. The CDR3, as DNA: TGTGCCAGCAGTCCCGGGACAGGGAACGAGCAGTACTTC. Translation: CASSPGTGNEQYF.

The V and J genes are TRBV15 and TRBJ1-5; D possibly corresponds to TRBD1 (6 bases). This CDR3 comprises 14 residues. V gave up 4 bases and J gave up 3 bases, with 10 bases separating them. The V gene's germline CDR1 is LNHNV and CDR2 YYDKDF (reference sequence). The CDR3 here is CATSTGDLNQPQHF. DNA of the CDR3: TGTGCCACCAGCACAGGGGACCTCAATCAGCCCCAGCATTTT.

V and J are TRBV29-1 and TRBJ2-5; 7 bases are a match to TRBD2. The CDR3 covers 12 residues. Germline V gene data show CDR1 as SQVTM and CDR2 as ANQGSEA. V was clipped by 4 bases and J by 6 bases; unmatched bases: 5. CDR3 protein: CSVARLAQTQYF. The DNA of the CDR3 is TGCAGCGTTGCCCGACTAGCTCAGACCCAGTACTTC.

The gene calls are TRBV5-4 and TRBJ1-1, with D uncertain. The CDR3 totals 14 residues. CDR1 is SGHNT, CDR2 YYREEE, per germline (reference sequence). V dropped 0 bases and J dropped 3 bases, with 9 bases sitting between them. In DNA, the CDR3 is TGTGCCAGCAGCTTGGCGAGCGGTTACACTGAAGCTTTCTTT. Its translation is CASSLASGYTEAFF. Together with reference TRBV5-4 and TRBJ1-1, the CDR3 gives the full variable domain: ETGVTQSPTHLIKTRGQQVTLRCSSQSGHNTVSWYQQALGQGPQFIFQYYREEENGRGNFPPRFSGLQFPNYSSELNVNALELDDSALYLCASSLASGYTEAFFGQGTRLTVV.

The V gene is TRBV4-1, the J gene TRBJ1-2, with 7 bases fitting TRBD1. V shed 2 bases and J 6 bases; nucleotides not matched to a gene: 6. Germline assignment: CDR1 MGHRA and CDR2 YSYEKL. The CDR3 spans 14 residues. CDR3 bases: TGCGCCAGCAGCCAACCAGGGGGGCTTGATGGCTACACCTTC. It is translated as CASSQPGGLDGYTF.

This clone was picked up a small number of times. The chain carries TRBV10-3 and TRBJ1-5, with D unresolved. CDR1 and CDR2 (germline): ENHRY, SYGVKD. This CDR3 is built from 13 residues. V was trimmed by 10 bases and J by 3 bases, leaving 13 bases between them. CDR3 sequence: CATHKDYNQPQHF. The CDR3 nucleotides read TGTGCCACCCACAAGGACTACAATCAGCCCCAGCATTTT.

This rearrangement joins TRBV6-1 to TRBJ1-1; weak D call: TRBD1 (5 bases). This CDR3 is built from 14 residues. The germline gives CDR1 MNHNS, CDR2 SASEGT. Between the trimmed V and J ends, which lost 2 bases and 8 bases, there was a span of 15 bases. Here the CDR3 reads CASSELRGAGEAFF. CDR3 nucleotide sequence: TGTGCCAGCAGTGAACTTCGTGGGGCGGGGGAAGCTTTCTTT.

This clone was observed a single time. V and J are TRBV19 and TRBJ2-3, with D possibly matching TRBD2 (5 bases). The V and J ends lost 3 bases and 0 bases respectively, with 16 bases between them. This CDR3 region has 17 residues. In germline, CDR1 is LNHDA, CDR2 SQIVND (reference sequence). CDR3 amino acids: CASSILDSQTSTDTQYF. The CDR3 DNA sequence: TGTGCCAGTAGTATCCTGGACTCCCAGACTAGCACAGATACGCAGTATTTT. Drawing the rest from reference TRBV19 and TRBJ2-3, the complete variable domain is DGGITQSPKYLFRKEGQNVTLSCEQNLNHDAMYWYRQDPGQGLRLIYYSQIVNDFQKGDIAEGYSVSREKKESFPLTVTSAQKNPTAFYLCASSILDSQTSTDTQYFGPGTRLTVL.

This clone showed up just once. V and J are TRBV27 and TRBJ2-7; 9 bases map to TRBD1. With V trimmed by 10 bases and J by 2 bases, 6 bases remained unmatched. This CDR3 contains 13 residues. The germline gives CDR1 MNHEY, CDR2 SMNVEV (reference sequence). DNA of the CDR3: TGTGCCACCGGCACAGGGGGCACCTACGAGCAGTACTTC. Protein: CATGTGGTYEQYF.

This chain links TRBV12-3 or TRBV12-4 with TRBJ2-7; 9 bases agree with TRBD1. After removal of 4 bases from V and 10 bases from J, the junction contained 8 bases not matched to a gene. CDR3 length equals 13 residues. The DNA for the CDR3 is TGTGCCAGCAGTTACACCTGGACAGGGGAACAGTACTTC. Translated, it gives CASSYTWTGEQYF.

The V gene is TRBV6-6, the J gene TRBJ2-7; D possibly corresponds to TRBD1 (6 bases). V dropped 4 bases and J dropped 3 bases, with 7 bases sitting between them. This CDR3 spans 12 amino acids. Germline CDR1 and CDR2: MNHNY and SVGAGI (reference sequence). The CDR3 spells CASSSDSYEQYV. CDR3 DNA sequence: TGTGCCAGCAGTTCGGACAGCTACGAGCAGTACGTC.

The J gene is TRBJ1-4, the V gene TRBV6-4; TRBD1 aligns across 12 bases. The CDR3 spans 13 residues. The germline gives CDR1 MRHNA, CDR2 SNTAGT. V gave up 9 bases and J gave up 9 bases; unmatched junction bases: 5. The CDR3, as DNA: TGTGCCAGTGGGACAGGGGGCGGAAAAAAACTGTTTTTT. Protein sequence: CASGTGGGKKLFF.

The genes are TRBV30 and TRBJ2-1, with 13 nucleotides matching TRBD2. Looked up from germline, CDR1 is GTSNPN and CDR2 is SVGIG (reference sequence). CDR3 length: 14 amino acids. The V and J ends lost 4 bases and 8 bases, in that order; junction bases with no gene match: 5. This chain's CDR3 is CAWKTSGRAYEQFF. For the CDR3, the DNA is TGTGCCTGGAAAACTAGCGGGAGGGCCTATGAGCAGTTCTTC.

This chain links TRBV11-3 with TRBJ2-1; D may be TRBD2 (6 bases). The CDR3 has 16 amino acids. The V gene's germline CDR1 is SGHNT and CDR2 YENEEA. V was cut by 3 bases and J by 10 bases, with 22 bases left in between. CDR3 region: CASSLSGPVGNREQFF. CDR3 bases: TGTGCCAGCAGCTTGAGCGGGCCCGTCGGTAATCGGGAGCAGTTCTTC.

This chain joins TRBV5-6 and TRBJ2-7; a weak D match, TRBD2 (5 bases). Germline V gene sequence: CDR1 SGHDT, CDR2 YYEEEE. The CDR3 extends over 13 amino acids. The V end lost 3 bases, the J end lost 4 bases, and 11 bases lay between the germline ends. The CDR3, as DNA: TGTGCCAGCAGCTCGGGGAGCTGGTACGAGCAGTACGTC. Encoded protein: CASSSGSWYEQYV.